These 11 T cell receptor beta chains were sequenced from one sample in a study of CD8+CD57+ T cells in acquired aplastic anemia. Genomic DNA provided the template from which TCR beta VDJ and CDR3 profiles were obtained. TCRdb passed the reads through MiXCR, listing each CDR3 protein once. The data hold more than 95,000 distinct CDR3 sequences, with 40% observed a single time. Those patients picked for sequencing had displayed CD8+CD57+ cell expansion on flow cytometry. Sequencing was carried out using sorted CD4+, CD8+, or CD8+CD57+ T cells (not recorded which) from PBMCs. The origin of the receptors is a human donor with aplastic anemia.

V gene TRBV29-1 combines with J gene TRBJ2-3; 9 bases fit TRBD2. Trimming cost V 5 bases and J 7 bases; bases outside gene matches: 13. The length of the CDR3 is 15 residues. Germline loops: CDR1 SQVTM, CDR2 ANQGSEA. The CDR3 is CSVPEGSGGFNTQYF. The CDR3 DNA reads TGCAGCGTTCCGGAGGGAAGCGGGGGGTTCAATACGCAGTATTTT.

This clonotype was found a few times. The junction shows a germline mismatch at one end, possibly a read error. CDR3 amino acids: CASSFLGTLEETQYF. CDR3 nucleotides: TGTGCTAGCAGCTTCTTGGGGACCCTGGAGGAGACCCAGTACTTC. The chain uses TRBV7-7 and TRBJ2-5; the D call may be TRBD1 or TRBD2 (5 bases each). Germline CDR1 reads SSHAT; CDR2 reads FNYEAQ (reference sequence). The CDR3 runs to 15 residues.

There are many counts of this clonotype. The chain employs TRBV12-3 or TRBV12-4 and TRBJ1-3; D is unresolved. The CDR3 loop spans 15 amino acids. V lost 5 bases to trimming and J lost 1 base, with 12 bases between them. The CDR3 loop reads CASSPDGRSGNTIYF. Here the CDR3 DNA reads TGTGCCAGCAGTCCGGACGGTCGATCTGGAAACACCATATATTTT.

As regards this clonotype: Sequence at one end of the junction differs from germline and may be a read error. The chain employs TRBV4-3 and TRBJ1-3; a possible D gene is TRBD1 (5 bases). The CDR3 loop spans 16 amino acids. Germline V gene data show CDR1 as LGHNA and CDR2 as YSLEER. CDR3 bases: TGCGCCAGCAGCCAAGGAGGGGCAGTGACTGGAAACACCATGTATTTT. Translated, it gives CASSQGGAVTGNTMYF.

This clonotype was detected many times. The chain's CDR3 is CASSPVLHEQFF. DNA of the CDR3: TGTGCCAGCAGTCCGGTTCTCCATGAGCAGTTCTTC. The chain carries TRBV12-3 or TRBV12-4 and TRBJ2-1; D unclear. The CDR3 totals 12 residues. V was clipped by 5 bases and J by 8 bases, with 10 bases between them.

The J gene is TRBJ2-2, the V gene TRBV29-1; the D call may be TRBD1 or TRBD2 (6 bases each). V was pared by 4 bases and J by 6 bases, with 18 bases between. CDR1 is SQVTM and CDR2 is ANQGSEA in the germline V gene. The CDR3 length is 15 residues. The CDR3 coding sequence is TGCAGCGTTGCGGCTGGGGGGCGGATCGCCGGGGAGCTGTTTTTT. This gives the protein CSVAAGGRIAGELFF.

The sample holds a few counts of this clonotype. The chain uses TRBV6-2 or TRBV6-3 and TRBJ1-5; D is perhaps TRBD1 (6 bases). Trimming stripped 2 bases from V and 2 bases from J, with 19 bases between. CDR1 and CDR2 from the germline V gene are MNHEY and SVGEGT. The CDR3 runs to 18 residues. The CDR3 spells CASSYVRGQGKGNQPQHF. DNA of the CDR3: TGTGCCAGCAGTTACGTTCGGGGGCAGGGAAAAGGCAATCAGCCCCAGCATTTT.

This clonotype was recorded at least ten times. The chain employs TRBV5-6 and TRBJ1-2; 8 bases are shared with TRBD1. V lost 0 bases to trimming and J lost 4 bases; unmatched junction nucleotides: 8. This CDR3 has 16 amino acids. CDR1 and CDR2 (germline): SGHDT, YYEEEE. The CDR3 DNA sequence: TGTGCCAGCAGCTTGGTTCGGACAGGGATGAGCTATGGCTACACCTTC. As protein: CASSLVRTGMSYGYTF.

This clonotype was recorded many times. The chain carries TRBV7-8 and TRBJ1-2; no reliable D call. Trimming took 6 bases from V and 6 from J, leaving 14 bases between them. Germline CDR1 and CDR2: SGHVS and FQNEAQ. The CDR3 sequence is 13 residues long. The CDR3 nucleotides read TGTGCCAGCAGACAATTTGGGCACCATGGCTACACCTTC. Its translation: CASRQFGHHGYTF.

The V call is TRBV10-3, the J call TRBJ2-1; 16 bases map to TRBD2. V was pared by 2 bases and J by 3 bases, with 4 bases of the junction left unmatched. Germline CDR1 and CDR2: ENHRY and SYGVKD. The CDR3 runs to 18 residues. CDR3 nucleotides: TGTGCCATCAGTGAGGCGGGACTAGCGGGAGGGTACTACAATGAGCAGTTCTTC. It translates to CAISEAGLAGGYYNEQFF.

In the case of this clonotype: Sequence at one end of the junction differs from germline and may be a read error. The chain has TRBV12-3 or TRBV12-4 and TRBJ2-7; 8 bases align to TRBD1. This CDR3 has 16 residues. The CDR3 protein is CASRLAGRDRSYEQYF. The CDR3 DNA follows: TGTGCCAGCCGTTTAGCCGGCCGGGACAGGAGCTACGAGCAGTACTTC.